This passage covers 8 T cell receptor beta chains from one sample sequenced in a study of beta chain features in type 1 diabetes. TCRB transcripts that were expressed got sequenced, as all of the isolated RNA had been reverse transcribed. Assay used: immunoSEQ multiplex PCR; TCRdb lists only in-frame clones, some missing. The table includes 350,000 or so clones, roughly a fifth detected once. What was sequenced was naive CD4+ T cells from blood. The receptors stem from a woman younger than 35 in good health.

The genes are TRBV2 and TRBJ2-7; 8 positions agree with TRBD2. Trimming took 7 bases from V and 0 from J; bases not matched to a gene: 5. CDR1 SNHLY and CDR2 FYNNEI come from the germline V gene. This CDR3 spans 14 amino acids. This chain's CDR3 is CASIRTSTSYEQYF. The CDR3 nucleotides read TGTGCCAGCATTAGGACTAGCACCTCCTACGAGCAGTACTTC.

CDR3 nucleotide sequence: TGCGCCAGCAGCTTGGAAGGCGGGATCGAGACCCAGTACTTC. Protein sequence: CASSLEGGIETQYF. The chain recombines TRBV5-1 with TRBJ2-5; D might be TRBD2 (6 bases). The CDR3 sequence is 14 residues long. Per germline, CDR1 SGHRS and CDR2 YFSETQ. V lost 0 bases to trimming and J lost 5 bases, with 11 bases between them.

This chain connects TRBV27 to TRBJ1-2; a possible D gene is TRBD1 (5 bases). Germline V gene data show CDR1 as MNHEY and CDR2 as SMNVEV (reference sequence). This CDR3 has 14 residues. V was pared by 4 bases and J by 3 bases, with 12 bases between. The CDR3 DNA reads TGTGCCAGCAGTTCCGGACAAGGAGACTATGGCTACACCTTC. Encoded protein: CASSSGQGDYGYTF.

V gene TRBV29-1 combines with J gene TRBJ2-3, with TRBD2 matching 9 bases. With 4 bases clipped from V and 5 bases from J, the junction kept 7 bases outside the gene matches. The CDR3 is 14 amino acids. Germline lookup yields CDR1 SQVTM and CDR2 ANQGSEA. CDR3: CSVATGGGGDTQYF. CDR3 nucleotide sequence: TGCAGCGTTGCTACTGGCGGGGGGGGAGATACGCAGTATTTT.

V gene TRBV4-1 combines with J gene TRBJ2-7; tentatively, D is TRBD2 (5 bases). The length of the CDR3 is 17 residues. The V gene lost 1 base and the J gene lost 3 bases, with 19 bases spanning the gap. CDR1 is MGHRA, CDR2 YSYEKL, per germline. The CDR3 here is CASSQGPDLDFRYEQYF. The CDR3 bases are TGCGCCAGCAGCCAAGGCCCTGACTTGGACTTTCGCTACGAGCAGTACTTC.

The J gene is TRBJ2-5, the V gene TRBV5-1, with 10 bases lining up with TRBD1. The CDR3 has 17 residues. V trimming: 1 base; J trimming: 4 bases; junction bases outside the gene matches: 10. Germline V gene lookup returns CDR1 SGHRS and CDR2 YFSETQ. The CDR3 protein is CASSLYGTGDGVETQYF. The DNA of the CDR3 is TGCGCCAGCAGCTTGTACGGGACAGGGGATGGTGTAGAGACCCAGTACTTC.

This clone was seen more than once but under ten times. The chain has TRBV20-1 and TRBJ1-1; D gene unclear. Germline values: CDR1 DFQATT, CDR2 SNEGSKA (reference sequence). This CDR3 is 11 amino acids long. V shed 1 base and J shed 8 bases, with 8 bases lying between them. CDR3 loop: CSARGVREAFF. Here the CDR3 DNA reads TGCAGTGCTAGAGGTGTGAGGGAAGCTTTCTTT.

This clone was counted only a few times. The chain links TRBV19 to TRBJ2-1, with 8 bases aligning to TRBD2. Germline CDR1 and CDR2: LNHDA and SQIVND (reference sequence). The junction had 8 bases not matched to a gene; V was cut back by 9 bases and J by 7 bases. The CDR3 consists of 13 residues. In DNA, the CDR3 is TGTGCCAGCCGACAGATAGCGGGAAATGAGCAGTTCTTC. Translation gives CASRQIAGNEQFF.